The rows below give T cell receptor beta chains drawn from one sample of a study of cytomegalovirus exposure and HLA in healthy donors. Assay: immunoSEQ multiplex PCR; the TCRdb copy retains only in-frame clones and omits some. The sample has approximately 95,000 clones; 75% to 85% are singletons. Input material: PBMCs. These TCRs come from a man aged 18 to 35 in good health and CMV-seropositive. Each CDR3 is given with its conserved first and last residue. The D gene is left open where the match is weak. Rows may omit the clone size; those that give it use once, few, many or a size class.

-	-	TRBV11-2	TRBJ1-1	TGTGCCAGCAGCTTTTATCTTGGGCAGGTGAACACTGAAGCTTTCTTT	CASSFYLGQVNTEAFF
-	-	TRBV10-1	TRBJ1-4	TGCGCCAGCAGTGAGTCGGACAGAGAAAAACTGTTTTTT	CASSESDREKLFF
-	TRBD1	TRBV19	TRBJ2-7	TGTGCCAGTAGTCCGACAGGGCCAGGGGAGCAGTACTTC	CASSPTGPGEQYF
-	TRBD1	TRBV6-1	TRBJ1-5	TGTGCCAGCAGTAACAGGGGTCCTCAGCCCCAGCATTTT	CASSNRGPQPQHF
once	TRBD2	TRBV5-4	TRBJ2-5	TGTGCCAGCAGCTCCACTCCGGGACTAGTTGGGCAAGAGACCCAGTACTTC	CASSSTPGLVGQETQYF
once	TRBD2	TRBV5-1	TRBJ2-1	TGCGCCAGCAGCTCTAGCGGGTACCTCTACAATGAGCAGTTCTTC	CASSSSGYLYNEQFF
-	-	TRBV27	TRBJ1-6	TGTGCCAGCGGCCGGGATAACTATAATTCACCCCTCCACTTT	CASGRDNYNSPLHF
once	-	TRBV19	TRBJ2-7	TGTGCCAGTAGTATGGGACACCAAAGCTCCTACGAGCAGTACTTC	CASSMGHQSSYEQYF
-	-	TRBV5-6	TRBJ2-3	TGTGCCAGCTCTCGGGACACTCGTCCCACACGTACGCAGTATTTT	CASSRDTRPTRTQYF
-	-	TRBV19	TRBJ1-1	TGTGCCAGTAGTATATTGGCAGAAGCGTCTGTAGCTTTCTTT	CASSILAEASVAFF
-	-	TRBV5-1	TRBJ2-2	TGCGCCAGCAGCCAGTTTCAGGCGAGGAACACCGGGGAGCTGTTTTTT	CASSQFQARNTGELFF
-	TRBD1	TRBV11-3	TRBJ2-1	TGTGCCAGCAGCTTAGGGACAGGGAGAAACAATGAGCAGTTCTTC	CASSLGTGRNNEQFF
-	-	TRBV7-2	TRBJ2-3	TGTGCCAGCAGCGCCTGGACACCCAGCACAGATACGCAGTATTTT	CASSAWTPSTDTQYF
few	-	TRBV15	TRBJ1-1	TGTGCCACCAGCAGAGAAACTCGGCTCCCTGGCGGGGAAGCTTTCTTT	CATSRETRLPGGEAFF
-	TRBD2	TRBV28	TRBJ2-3	TGTGCCAGCAGTTGGGGCGGGAGCGGGGGGCCAGATACGCAGTATTTT	CASSWGGSGGPDTQYF
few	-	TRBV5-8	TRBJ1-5	TGTGCCAGCACCCAAAGGAGACAGCCCCAGCATTTT	CASTQRRQPQHF
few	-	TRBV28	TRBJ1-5	TGTGCCAGCATTCCCGGGGGGGGCAGCCAGCCCCAGCATTTT	CASIPGGGSQPQHF
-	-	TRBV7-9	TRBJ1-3	TGTGCCAGCAGCTTGGCCGCGGGTTTTGACACCATATATTTT	CASSLAAGFDTIYF
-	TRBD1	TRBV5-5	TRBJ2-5	TGTGCCAGCAGCTTGACAGGGGGCCAAGAGACCCAGTACTTC	CASSLTGGQETQYF
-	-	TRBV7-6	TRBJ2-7	TGTGCCAGCAGCTTAGAGGGAGCGGCAATCTACGAGCAGTACTTC	CASSLEGAAIYEQYF
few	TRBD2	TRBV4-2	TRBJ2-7	TGTGCCAGCAGCCAAGAATCTAGCGGCTTAACCTACGAGCAGTACTTC	CASSQESSGLTYEQYF
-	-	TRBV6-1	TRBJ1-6	TGTGCCAGCAGTGAAGGTTTTGGAGGGTCCGTCGTTTATTCACCCCTCCACTTT	CASSEGFGGSVVYSPLHF
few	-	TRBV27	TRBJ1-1	TGTGCCAGCAGTCCAAGACAGGCCGGTGAAGCTTTCTTT	CASSPRQAGEAFF
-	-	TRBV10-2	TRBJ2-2	TGCGCCAGCGGGCAGAGGGCGGGAAACACCGGGGAGCTGTTTTTT	CASGQRAGNTGELFF
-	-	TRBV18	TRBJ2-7	TGTGCCAGCTCACTAGACATCTCCTACGAGCAGTACTTC	CASSLDISYEQYF
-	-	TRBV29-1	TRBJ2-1	TGCAGCGCACCAGAAACCGGGACTTTTAAAAGACAGTTCTTC	CSAPETGTFKRQFF
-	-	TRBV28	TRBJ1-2	TGTGCCAGCAGTTTACCCGGGGCTAACTATGGCTACACCTTC	CASSLPGANYGYTF
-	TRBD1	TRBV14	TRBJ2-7	TGTGCCAGCAGCCCGCGGCAGGGGGCGATCTACGAGCAGTACTTC	CASSPRQGAIYEQYF
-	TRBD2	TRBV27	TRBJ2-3	TGTGCCAGCAGTAGAGCAGCGGGGGGGTCTAGCACAGATACGCAGTATTTT	CASSRAAGGSSTDTQYF
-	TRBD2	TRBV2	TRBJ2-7	TGTGCCAGCAGTCCTAGACTAGCGGACTCCTACGAGCAGTACTTC	CASSPRLADSYEQYF
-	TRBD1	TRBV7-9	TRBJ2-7	TGTGCCAGCAGCTTAGGGACAGGGAACTACGAGCAGTACTTC	CASSLGTGNYEQYF
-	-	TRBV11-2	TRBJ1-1	TGTGCCAGCAGCTTATTGGGGGCTGGAACTGAAGCTTTCTTT	CASSLLGAGTEAFF
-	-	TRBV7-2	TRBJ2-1	TGTGCCAGCAGCTTAGCCTTCACTTCCTACAATGAGCAGTTCTTC	CASSLAFTSYNEQFF
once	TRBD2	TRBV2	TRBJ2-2	TGTGCCAGCAGTGTTAGCGGGGGCGGCGGGGAGCTGTTTTTT	CASSVSGGGGELFF
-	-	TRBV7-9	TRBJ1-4	TGTGCCAGCAGCCCTGGGGGCAGCATAGTAAATGAAAAACTGTTTTTT	CASSPGGSIVNEKLFF
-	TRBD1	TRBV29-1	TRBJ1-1	TGCAGCACTAGCAGGGGGCGGGACACTGAAGCTTTCTTT	CSTSRGRDTEAFF
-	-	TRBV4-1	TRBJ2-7	TGCGCCAGCAGCCTTAAAAACGGACAAGGAAGTACCTACGAGCAGTACTTC	CASSLKNGQGSTYEQYF
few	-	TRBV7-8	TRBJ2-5	TGTGCCAGCAGCTTAGCGCGAGGAACTGTAAGCCGGGAGACCCAGTACTTC	CASSLARGTVSRETQYF
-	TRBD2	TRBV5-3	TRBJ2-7	TGTGCCAGAAGCTTGACGGGACGGCCGGGACTAGAGCGGGGGGCCAACCTGCGCCACGAGCAGTACTTC	CARSLTGRPGLERGANLRHEQYF
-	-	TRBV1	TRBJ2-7	TGCACCAGCAGCCGGACTGTCTGCCAGCAGTACTTC	CTSSRTVCQQYF
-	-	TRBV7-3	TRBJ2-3	TGTGCCAGCAGCCAGTACCCCCGGGAGCGACAAGATACGCAGTATTTT	CASSQYPRERQDTQYF
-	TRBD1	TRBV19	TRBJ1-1	TGTGCCAGTAGTTCGACAGGGGGCCGGACTGAAGCTTTCTTT	CASSSTGGRTEAFF
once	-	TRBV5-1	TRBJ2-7	TGCGCCAGCAGCTTGGTCGGACTCGACTCCTACGAGCAGTACTTC	CASSLVGLDSYEQYF
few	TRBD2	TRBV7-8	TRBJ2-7	TGTGCCAGCAGCTTATCGGCTAGCGGGGGGACCTACGAGCAGTACTTC	CASSLSASGGTYEQYF
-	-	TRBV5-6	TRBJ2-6	TGTGCCAGCAGCTGGGGACTCCGCTCTGGGGCCAACGTCCTGACTTTC	CASSWGLRSGANVLTF
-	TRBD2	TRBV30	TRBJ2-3	TGTGCCTGGAGTGTACACCTAGCGGGGTCCACAGATACGCAGTATTTT	CAWSVHLAGSTDTQYF
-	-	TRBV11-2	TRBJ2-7	TGTGCCAGCAGCTTAGGGCGGGGTAGTCGCTCCTACGAGCAGTACTTC	CASSLGRGSRSYEQYF
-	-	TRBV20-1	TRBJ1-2	TGCAGTGACTTACAGCCCTATGGCTACACCTTC	CSDLQPYGYTF
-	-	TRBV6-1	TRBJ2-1	TGTGCCAGCAGCGGGGGAGCGGCCAATGAGCAGTTCTTC	CASSGGAANEQFF
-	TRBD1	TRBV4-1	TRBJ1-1	TGCGCCAGCAGCCAAGCGACAGGGACCACTGAAGCTTTCTTT	CASSQATGTTEAFF
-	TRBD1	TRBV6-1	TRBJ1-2	TGTGCCACCAGGGCAGGGGGCGTAGCTAACTATGGCTACACCTTC	CATRAGGVANYGYTF
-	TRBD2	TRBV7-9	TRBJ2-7	TGTGCCAGCAGCTTAGGGTGGACTAGGGTTGTCTACGAGCAGTACTTC	CASSLGWTRVVYEQYF